The 30 T cell receptor beta chains reported below all come from one sample, sequenced in a study of blood T cell repertoires in COVID-19. The protocol was immunoSEQ multiplex PCR, while the TCRdb copy is restricted to in-frame clones and leaves out a portion. The repertoire holds some 150,000 clones, around 83% seen once, with nearly 15% in the top ten. The sample comprised PBMCs or T cells enriched from blood (not recorded which). All receptors derive from a man aged 50-60 years who had recovered from COVID-19.

The chain joins TRBV2 to TRBJ1-1; D may be TRBD1 (6 bases). Germline V gene lookup returns CDR1 SNHLY and CDR2 FYNNEI. CDR3 size: 14 residues. Trimming shortened V by 10 bases and J by 2 bases, and 17 bases separated the two germline ends. Here the CDR3 DNA reads TGTGCCATTCCGATGGCAGGGGCCAACACTGAAGCTTTCTTT. This sequence encodes CAIPMAGANTEAFF.

V is TRBV5-4 and J is TRBJ2-1; possibly TRBD1 for D (6 bases). Germline V gene data show CDR1 as SGHNT and CDR2 as YYREEE (reference sequence). The CDR3 spans 16 residues. Trimming pared 3 bases from V and 9 bases from J, leaving 22 bases between. CDR3 sequence (DNA): TGTGCCAGCAGCTCAACGGGTGGGGGCGGTTCGGGTGAGCAGTTCTTC. Translation gives CASSSTGGGGSGEQFF.

The rearrangement joins TRBV4-1 to TRBJ1-4; TRBD1 agrees at 9 bases. The CDR3 has 15 residues. Trimming removed 2 bases from V and 8 bases from J; junction bases left unmatched: 6. Germline loops: CDR1 MGHRA, CDR2 YSYEKL. The CDR3 sequence: CASSQPGQGGEKLFF. CDR3 DNA: TGCGCCAGCAGCCAACCGGGACAGGGAGGCGAAAAACTGTTTTTT.

The chain carries TRBV7-8 and TRBJ2-5; D unclear. The CDR3 contains 16 residues. Trimming left V 4 bases short and J 0 bases short, with 15 bases between. Germline CDR1 reads SGHVS; CDR2 reads FQNEAQ. Here the CDR3 DNA reads TGTGCCAGCAGCTCTTCGGAGAGTGGCTACCAAGAGACCCAGTACTTC. It translates to CASSSSESGYQETQYF.

The rearrangement joins TRBV6-1 to TRBJ1-1; no reliable D call. Germline V gene sequence: CDR1 MNHNS, CDR2 SASEGT. Trimming pared 1 base from V and 1 base from J, leaving 16 bases between. This CDR3 contains 17 residues. For the CDR3, the DNA is TGTGCCAGCAGTGAAGGTATTCGTAGAGCCTCGAACACTGAAGCTTTCTTT. Its protein product is CASSEGIRRASNTEAFF.

The chain joins TRBV14 to TRBJ1-6, with D tentatively TRBD1 (5 bases). CDR1 SGHDN and CDR2 FVKESK come from the germline V gene. Trimming pared 5 bases from V and 10 bases from J, leaving 15 bases between. The CDR3 has 14 amino acids. CDR3: CASSTAGNGSPLHF. The CDR3 DNA reads as TGTGCCAGCAGCACCGCAGGGAACGGCTCACCCCTCCACTTT.

The rearrangement uses TRBV5-1 and TRBJ1-2; the match to TRBD1 covers 10 bases. Trimming at V came to 0 bases and at J to 7 bases, leaving 6 bases not matched to a gene. Looked up from germline, CDR1 is SGHRS and CDR2 is YFSETQ. The CDR3 length is 15 residues. CDR3 sequence reads: CASSLVGQGSGGYTF. The CDR3 region has the DNA TGCGCCAGCAGCTTGGTGGGACAGGGGTCGGGTGGCTACACCTTC.

The DNA of the CDR3 is TGTGCCAGCAGTTTAAACGCCAGGTCACCCCTCCACTTT. Its protein is CASSLNARSPLHF. The rearrangement uses TRBV12-3 or TRBV12-4 and TRBJ1-6; D is undetermined. V was clipped by 2 bases and J by 10 bases, with 9 bases between them. The CDR3 is 13 residues long.

The gene calls are TRBV6-1 and TRBJ1-1; 11 bases align to TRBD1. Losses at the gene ends were 3 bases for V and 3 bases for J; bases not matched to a gene: 15. Germline CDR1 is MNHNS and CDR2 is SASEGT. The CDR3 length is 19 residues. The CDR3 DNA follows: TGTGCCAGCAGTGACCTGGGGACAGGGGGTTCAGTGTTGGACACTGAAGCTTTCTTT. Protein: CASSDLGTGGSVLDTEAFF.

The rearrangement links TRBV5-4 to TRBJ1-2; 9 bases are a match to TRBD1. This CDR3 has 14 residues. Germline V CDR1 and CDR2: SGHNT, YYREEE (reference sequence). V dropped 4 bases and J dropped 6; count of bases not matched to a gene: 7. This CDR3 is CASSATGQGDGYTF. The CDR3 coding sequence is TGTGCCAGCAGCGCGACGGGACAGGGTGATGGCTACACCTTC.

For this clone: Other DNA variants within this sample encode the same CDR3. The rearrangement joins TRBV5-1 to TRBJ1-4, with D perhaps matching TRBD1 (6 bases). The length of the CDR3 is 14 residues. Germline V gives CDR1 SGHRS, CDR2 YFSETQ. Trimming stripped 2 bases from V and 3 bases from J, with 8 bases between. The CDR3 region has the DNA TGCGCCAGCAGCTTAGGACAGCCTAATGAAAAACTGTTTTTT. As protein: CASSLGQPNEKLFF.

V and J are TRBV12-5 and TRBJ2-2; D is possibly TRBD1 (5 bases). The CDR3 contains 15 residues. V lost 2 bases and J 7 bases, leaving 14 bases between the germline ends. Germline V gives CDR1 LGHNT, CDR2 FRNRAP. The CDR3 DNA is TGTGCTAGTGGTTTGTGGCAGGGCTACGACGGGGAGCTGTTTTTT. It translates to CASGLWQGYDGELFF.

V and J are TRBV6-1 and TRBJ2-3; 11 nucleotides agree with TRBD2. V shed 2 bases and J 5 bases; nucleotides not matched to a gene: 15. In germline, CDR1 is MNHNS, CDR2 SASEGT. The CDR3 has 19 amino acids. The CDR3 coding sequence is TGTGCCAGCAGTGAATTGGCTAGCGGGGGGTGGGGCGTTAAAGATACGCAGTATTTT. It specifies CASSELASGGWGVKDTQYF.

The chain employs TRBV7-2 and TRBJ2-3, with D possibly TRBD1 on 6 matching bases. This CDR3 is 14 amino acids long. The V end lost 4 bases, the J end lost 2 bases, and 10 bases lay between the germline ends. CDR1 and CDR2 (germline): SGHTA, FQGNSA. The CDR3 is CASSSGQYTDTQYF. DNA of the CDR3: TGTGCCAGCAGCTCCGGACAGTACACAGATACGCAGTATTTT.

The CDR3 region is CASSPQFYSPLHF. The CDR3 DNA sequence: TGTGCCAGCAGTCCCCAGTTTTATTCACCCCTCCACTTT. The chain employs TRBV28 and TRBJ1-6; no firm D call. The V end lost 5 bases, the J end lost 8 bases, and 10 bases lay between the germline ends. This CDR3 has 13 residues. Germline lookup yields CDR1 MDHEN and CDR2 SYDVKM. The complete variable domain, with remaining parts taken from reference TRBV28 and TRBJ1-6, reads DVKVTQSSRYLVKRTGEKVFLECVQDMDHENMFWYRQDPGLGLRLIYFSYDVKMKEKGDIPEGYSVSREKKERFSLILESASTNQTSMYLCASSPQFYSPLHFGNGTRLTVT.

The chain uses TRBV5-1 and TRBJ2-2; possible D gene TRBD2, 6 bases. Trimming took 0 bases from V and 4 from J, leaving 13 bases between them. Germline values: CDR1 SGHRS, CDR2 YFSETQ. This CDR3 is 16 amino acids long. The CDR3 spells CASSLDGLLITGELFF. The CDR3 coding sequence is TGCGCCAGCAGCTTGGATGGACTACTCATCACCGGGGAGCTGTTTTTT.

V is TRBV5-1 and J is TRBJ2-5; the D gene is possibly TRBD2 (5 bases). Germline values: CDR1 SGHRS, CDR2 YFSETQ. The CDR3 has 13 amino acids. Trimming shortened V by 0 bases and J by 5 bases, and 8 bases separated the two germline ends. The CDR3 DNA is TGCGCCAGCAGCTTGGGAGGCGGGGAGACCCAGTACTTC. As protein: CASSLGGGETQYF. The whole variable domain, remainder taken from reference TRBV5-1 and TRBJ2-5, is KAGVTQTPRYLIKTRGQQVTLSCSPISGHRSVSWYQQTPGQGLQFLFEYFSETQRNKGNFPGRFSGRQFSNSRSEMNVSTLELGDSALYLCASSLGGGETQYFGPGTRLLVL.

This sequence joins TRBV18 and TRBJ1-3, with a weak D call TRBD1 (5 bases). The CDR3 runs to 19 residues. V was clipped by 5 bases and J by 1 base, with 24 bases between them. Germline V gene lookup returns CDR1 KGHSH and CDR2 LQKENI. CDR3 residues: CASSTQGPGGIGSGNTIYF. The DNA of the CDR3 is TGTGCCAGCTCAACGCAGGGTCCTGGCGGCATTGGGTCTGGAAACACCATATATTTT.

The chain joins TRBV5-5 to TRBJ2-7; 8 bases are a match to TRBD1. Germline V gene sequence: CDR1 SGHKS, CDR2 YYEKEE (reference sequence). This CDR3 contains 16 residues. The V segment lost 3 bases and the J segment 5 bases; nucleotides outside the gene matches: 13. The DNA of the CDR3 is TGTGCCAGCAGCTCCCAGGGACAGGTCGGATCGCACGAGCAGTACTTC. Amino acids: CASSSQGQVGSHEQYF.

J is TRBJ2-1 and V is TRBV4-1; 9 positions agree with TRBD2. The CDR3 extends over 14 amino acids. V shed 4 bases, J shed 6 bases, and the junction held 4 bases outside the gene matches. CDR1 and CDR2 (germline): MGHRA, YSYEKL. The CDR3 DNA reads as TGCGCCAGCAGCCGCGGGGGGGCCCCCAATGAGCAGTTCTTC. Translating gives CASSRGGAPNEQFF.

The V gene is TRBV19, the J gene TRBJ2-4, with D hard to call. The CDR3 spans 14 residues. Germline CDR1 and CDR2: LNHDA and SQIVND (reference sequence). V lost 1 base and J 9 bases, leaving 13 bases between the germline ends. CDR3 DNA sequence: TGTGCCAGTAGTATAGGGTCTAGTTTCTTCATTCAGTACTTC. Translated, it gives CASSIGSSFFIQYF.

CDR3 in DNA: TGTGCCAGCAGCTTAGAAAGAGGTGGCTACACCTTC. As protein: CASSLERGGYTF. V gene TRBV7-2 combines with J gene TRBJ1-2; no definite D call. Germline assignment: CDR1 SGHTA and CDR2 FQGNSA. The CDR3 has 12 residues. V lost 1 base, J lost 7 bases, and 7 bases lay in between.

This clone was observed a few times. The V call is TRBV5-6, the J call TRBJ2-5; 12 bases are shared with TRBD2. The CDR3 has 17 residues. V lost 2 bases and J lost 3; bases outside the gene matches: 8. Germline values: CDR1 SGHDT, CDR2 YYEEEE. The CDR3 sequence is CASSFEWTSGVKETQYF. In DNA, the CDR3 is TGTGCCAGCAGCTTCGAGTGGACTAGCGGGGTAAAAGAGACCCAGTACTTC.

This clone came up once. This chain uses TRBV4-1 with TRBJ1-5; D gene unclear. Trimming removed 1 base from V and 2 bases from J, with 6 bases in between. This CDR3 is built from 14 residues. Germline V gives CDR1 MGHRA, CDR2 YSYEKL. The CDR3 DNA follows: TGCGCCAGCAGCCAAGTTAGCGGCAATCAGCCCCAGCATTTT. Translated: CASSQVSGNQPQHF.

This rearrangement joins TRBV7-8 to TRBJ1-1, with TRBD1 identical over 8 bases. The V gene end was trimmed by 4 bases and the J gene end by 0 bases; junction bases not matched to a gene: 7. This CDR3 spans 16 amino acids. Germline values: CDR1 SGHVS, CDR2 FQNEAQ. CDR3 in amino acids: CASSSPTGVMNTEAFF. CDR3 DNA: TGTGCCAGCAGCTCCCCGACAGGGGTCATGAACACTGAAGCTTTCTTT.

The chain carries TRBV19 and TRBJ1-6; TRBD1 might be the D (6 bases). V was clipped by 3 bases and J by 10 bases, with 19 bases between them. Germline values: CDR1 LNHDA, CDR2 SQIVND (reference sequence). This CDR3 region has 16 residues. CDR3 region: CASSMIRGAGGSPLHF. The CDR3 DNA follows: TGTGCCAGTAGTATGATCAGGGGAGCGGGGGGCTCACCCCTCCACTTT.

V gene TRBV21-1 combines with J gene TRBJ2-3; TRBD2, as called in the table, went unchecked against the DNA. TRBV21-1 is a documented pseudogene. The CDR3 totals 16 residues. CDR3 sequence reads: CASAFSSGGGTDTQYF. In DNA, the CDR3 is TGTGCCAGCGCGTTTTCCAGCGGGGGGGGAACAGATACGCAGTATTTT.

V gene TRBV5-1 combines with J gene TRBJ2-3; no definite D call. CDR3 length: 14 amino acids. The germline V and J ends were trimmed by 6 bases and 0 bases, with 11 bases remaining between them. Germline CDR1 SGHRS, CDR2 YFSETQ. CDR3 protein: CASNFRASTDTQYF. In DNA form, the CDR3 reads TGCGCCAGCAACTTTAGAGCCAGCACAGATACGCAGTATTTT.

There are a few counts of this clone. This chain uses TRBV4-2 with TRBJ1-5; the D is unclear. Between the trimmed V and J ends, which lost 1 base and 4 bases, there was a span of 11 bases. Per germline, CDR1 LGHNA and CDR2 YNFKEQ. The CDR3 runs to 15 residues. The CDR3 is CASSQGGQANQPQHF. CDR3 DNA sequence: TGTGCCAGCAGCCAAGGTGGGCAGGCTAATCAGCCCCAGCATTTT.

V and J are TRBV29-1 and TRBJ2-1; 7 bases agree with TRBD1. V gave up 4 bases and J gave up 6 bases; unmatched junction bases: 12. Germline V gene lookup returns CDR1 SQVTM and CDR2 ANQGSEA. This CDR3 is 15 amino acids long. The CDR3 loop is CSVVPRQGKVNEQFF. CDR3 nucleotides: TGCAGCGTTGTACCGAGACAGGGAAAGGTCAATGAGCAGTTCTTC.